This T cell receptor (beta chain) is drawn from a study of tumor T cells in aggressive B-cell lymphoma. Here immunoSEQ multiplex PCR was the method, and the copy in TCRdb shows in-frame clones only, minus some. The sample shows about 10,000 clones, 75% to 90% of them seen only once. The germline V gene encodes CDR1 SGHRS and CDR2 YFSETQ. The CDR3 length is 15 residues. V dropped 4 bases and J dropped 2 bases, with 16 bases sitting between them. This TCR derives from an adult with diffuse large B cell lymphoma. This rearrangement joins TRBV5-1 to TRBJ2-7; D is possibly TRBD1 (5 bases). The sequencing sample was made of tumor tissue. CDR3 region: CASSILSGNTYEQYF. Written as DNA, the CDR3 is TGCGCCAGCAGCATACTTTCAGGGAATACCTACGAGCAGTACTTC.